Sequencing of this T cell receptor (beta chain) was carried out in a study of shared clonotypes between healthy human individuals. As defined, naive CD8 cells were CD45RO-negative and positively selected for CCR7, with terminally differentiated effector memory CD45RA+ cells excluded. Assay: immunoSEQ multiplex PCR; the TCRdb copy retains only in-frame clones and omits some. The repertoire includes around 2.1 million clones, roughly 91% of them detected once, and over 1.5% sits in the top ten. The CDR3 has 16 amino acids. The V gene's germline CDR1 is WNHNN and CDR2 SYGVQD (reference sequence). Trimming left V 9 bases short and J 0 bases short, with 19 bases between.

The sample comprised naive CD8+ T cells from PBMCs. The chain uses TRBV10-1 and TRBJ2-3; weak D call: TRBD2 (5 bases). The clonotype was recovered from a man younger than 35 in good health. Some clones in this sample may be carry-over from other donors' samples. The CDR3 region is CARGRRLLGSTDTQYF. The CDR3 nucleotides read TGCGCCAGGGGTAGACGGTTACTAGGGAGCACAGATACGCAGTATTTT.